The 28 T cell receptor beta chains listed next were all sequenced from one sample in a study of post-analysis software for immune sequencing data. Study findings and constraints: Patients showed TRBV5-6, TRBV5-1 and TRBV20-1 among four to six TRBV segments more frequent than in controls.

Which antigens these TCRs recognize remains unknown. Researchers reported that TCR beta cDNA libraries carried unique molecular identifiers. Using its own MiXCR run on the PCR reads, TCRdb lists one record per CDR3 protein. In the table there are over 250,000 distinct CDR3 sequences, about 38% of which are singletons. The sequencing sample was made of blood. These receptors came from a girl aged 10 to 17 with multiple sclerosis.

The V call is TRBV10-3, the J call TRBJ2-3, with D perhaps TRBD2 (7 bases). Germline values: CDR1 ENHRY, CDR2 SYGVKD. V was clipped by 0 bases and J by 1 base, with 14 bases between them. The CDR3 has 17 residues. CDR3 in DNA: TGTGCCATCAGTGAGTCAGGGAGGGGGTCAGGCACAGATACGCAGTATTTT. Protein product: CAISESGRGSGTDTQYF.

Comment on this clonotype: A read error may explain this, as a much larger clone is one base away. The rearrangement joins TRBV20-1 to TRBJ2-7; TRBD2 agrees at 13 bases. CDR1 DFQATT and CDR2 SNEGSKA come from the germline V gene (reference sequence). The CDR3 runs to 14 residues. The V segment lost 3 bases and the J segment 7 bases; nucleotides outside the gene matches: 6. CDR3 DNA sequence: TGCAGTGCTAGTGGACTAGCGGGAGACGGTGAGCAGTACTTC. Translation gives CSASGLAGDGEQYF.

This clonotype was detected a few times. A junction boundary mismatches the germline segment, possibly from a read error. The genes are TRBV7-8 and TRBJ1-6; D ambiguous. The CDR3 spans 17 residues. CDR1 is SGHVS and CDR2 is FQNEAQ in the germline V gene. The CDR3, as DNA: TGTGCCAGCAGCTTAAAAGTACACACTCCTTATAATTCACCCCTCTACTTC. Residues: CASSLKVHTPYNSPLYF.

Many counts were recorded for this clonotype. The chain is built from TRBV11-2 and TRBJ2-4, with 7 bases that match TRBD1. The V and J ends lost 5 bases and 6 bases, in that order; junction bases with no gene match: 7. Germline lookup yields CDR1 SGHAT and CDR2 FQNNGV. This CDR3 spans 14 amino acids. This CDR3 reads CASSPLRDRNIQYF. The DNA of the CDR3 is TGTGCCAGCAGCCCGCTCCGGGACAGAAACATTCAGTACTTC. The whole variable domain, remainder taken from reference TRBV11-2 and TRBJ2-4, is EAGVAQSPRYKIIEKRQSVAFWCNPISGHATLYWYQQILGQGPKLLIQFQNNGVVDDSQLPKDRFSAERLKGVDSTLKIQPAKLEDSAVYLCASSPLRDRNIQYFGAGTRLSVL.

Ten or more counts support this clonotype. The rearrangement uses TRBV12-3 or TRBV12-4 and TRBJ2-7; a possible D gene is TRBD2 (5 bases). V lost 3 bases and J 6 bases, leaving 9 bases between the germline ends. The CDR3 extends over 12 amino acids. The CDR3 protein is CASSLNGGEQYF. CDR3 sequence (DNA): TGTGCCAGCAGTTTGAATGGAGGCGAGCAGTACTTC.

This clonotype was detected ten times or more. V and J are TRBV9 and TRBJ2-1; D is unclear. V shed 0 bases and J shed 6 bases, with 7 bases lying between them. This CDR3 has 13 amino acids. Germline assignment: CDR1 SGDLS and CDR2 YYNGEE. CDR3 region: CASSVGVSNEQFF. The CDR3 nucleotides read TGTGCCAGCAGCGTAGGGGTATCCAATGAGCAGTTCTTC.

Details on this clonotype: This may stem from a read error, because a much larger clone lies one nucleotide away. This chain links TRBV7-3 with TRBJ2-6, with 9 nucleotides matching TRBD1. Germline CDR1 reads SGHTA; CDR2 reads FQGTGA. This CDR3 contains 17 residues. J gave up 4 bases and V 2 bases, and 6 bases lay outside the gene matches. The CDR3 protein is CASSLQRTGAGANVLTF. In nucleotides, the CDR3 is TGTGCCAGCAGCTTACAACGGACAGGGGCCGGGGCCAACGTCCTGACTTTC.

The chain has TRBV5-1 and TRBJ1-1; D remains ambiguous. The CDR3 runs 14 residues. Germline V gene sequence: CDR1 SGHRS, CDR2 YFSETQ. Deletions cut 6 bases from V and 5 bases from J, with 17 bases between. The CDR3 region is CASILTVGMTEAFF. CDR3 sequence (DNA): TGCGCCAGCATATTAACAGTGGGAATGACTGAAGCTTTCTTT.

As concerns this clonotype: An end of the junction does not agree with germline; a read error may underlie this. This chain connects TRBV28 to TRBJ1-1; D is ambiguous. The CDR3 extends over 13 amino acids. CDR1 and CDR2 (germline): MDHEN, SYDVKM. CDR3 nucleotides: TGTGCCAGCAGATTATACATGAACACTGAAGCTTTCTTT. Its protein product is CASRLYMNTEAFF.

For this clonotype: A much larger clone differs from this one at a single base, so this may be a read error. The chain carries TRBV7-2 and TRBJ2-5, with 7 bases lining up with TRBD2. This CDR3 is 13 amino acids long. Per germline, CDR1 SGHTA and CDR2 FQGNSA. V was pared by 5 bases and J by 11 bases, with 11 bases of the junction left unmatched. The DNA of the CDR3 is TGTGCCAGCAGCCCACCCGGGGGGAATGAGCAGTACTTC. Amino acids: CASSPPGGNEQYF.

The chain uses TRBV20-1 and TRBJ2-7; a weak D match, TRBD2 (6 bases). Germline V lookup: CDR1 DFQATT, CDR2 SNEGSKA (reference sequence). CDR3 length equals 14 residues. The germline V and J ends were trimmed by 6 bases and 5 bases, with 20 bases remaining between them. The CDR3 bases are TGCAGTGCCTCCTTACTAGCCCGAATTGACGAGCAGTACTTC. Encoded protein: CSASLLARIDEQYF.

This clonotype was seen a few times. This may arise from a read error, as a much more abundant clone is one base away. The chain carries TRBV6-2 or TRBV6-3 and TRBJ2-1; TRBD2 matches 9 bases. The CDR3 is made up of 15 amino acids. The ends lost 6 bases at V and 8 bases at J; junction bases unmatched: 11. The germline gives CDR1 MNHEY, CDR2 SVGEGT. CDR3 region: CASSRTGTSCDEQFF. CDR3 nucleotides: TGTGCCAGCAGCCGGACCGGGACTAGCTGCGATGAGCAGTTCTTC.

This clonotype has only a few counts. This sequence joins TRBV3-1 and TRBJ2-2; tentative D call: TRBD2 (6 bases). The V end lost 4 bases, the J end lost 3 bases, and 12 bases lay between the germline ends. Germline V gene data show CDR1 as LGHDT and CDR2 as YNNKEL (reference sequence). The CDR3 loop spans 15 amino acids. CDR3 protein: CASSPWRGDTGELFF. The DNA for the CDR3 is TGTGCCAGCAGCCCGTGGCGGGGCGACACCGGGGAGCTGTTTTTT.

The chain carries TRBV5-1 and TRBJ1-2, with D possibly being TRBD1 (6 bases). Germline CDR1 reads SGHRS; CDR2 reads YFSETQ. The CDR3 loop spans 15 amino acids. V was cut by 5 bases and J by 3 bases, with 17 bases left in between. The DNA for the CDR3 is TGCGCCAGCAGACCCCGTGGGGGGCGGGACTATGGCTACACCTTC. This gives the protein CASRPRGGRDYGYTF. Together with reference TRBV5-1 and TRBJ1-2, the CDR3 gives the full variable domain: KAGVTQTPRYLIKTRGQQVTLSCSPISGHRSVSWYQQTPGQGLQFLFEYFSETQRNKGNFPGRFSGRQFSNSRSEMNVSTLELGDSALYLCASRPRGGRDYGYTFGSGTRLTVV.

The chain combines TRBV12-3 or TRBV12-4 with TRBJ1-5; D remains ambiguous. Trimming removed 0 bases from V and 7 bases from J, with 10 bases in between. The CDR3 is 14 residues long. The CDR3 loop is CASSLASGGQPQHF. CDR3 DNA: TGTGCCAGCAGTTTAGCGTCGGGCGGGCAGCCCCAGCATTTT.

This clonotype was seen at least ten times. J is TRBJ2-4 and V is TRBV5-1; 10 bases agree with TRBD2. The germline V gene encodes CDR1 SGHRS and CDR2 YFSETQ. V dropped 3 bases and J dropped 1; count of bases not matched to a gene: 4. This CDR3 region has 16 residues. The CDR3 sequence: CASSWGLATAKNIQYF. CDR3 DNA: TGCGCCAGCAGCTGGGGACTAGCGACGGCCAAAAACATTCAGTACTTC.

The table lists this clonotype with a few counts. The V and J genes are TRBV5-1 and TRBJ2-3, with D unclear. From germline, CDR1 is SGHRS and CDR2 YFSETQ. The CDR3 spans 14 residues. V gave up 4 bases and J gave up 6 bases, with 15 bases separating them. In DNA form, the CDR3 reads TGCGCCAGCAGCCGCCTCGATCCGGCGGATACGCAGTATTTT. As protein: CASSRLDPADTQYF.

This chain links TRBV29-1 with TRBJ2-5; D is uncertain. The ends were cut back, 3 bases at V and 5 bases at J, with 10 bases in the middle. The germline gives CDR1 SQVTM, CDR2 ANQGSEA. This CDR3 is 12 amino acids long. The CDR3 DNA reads TGCAGCGTTGACGCCCAAGGGGAGACCCAGTACTTC. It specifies CSVDAQGETQYF.

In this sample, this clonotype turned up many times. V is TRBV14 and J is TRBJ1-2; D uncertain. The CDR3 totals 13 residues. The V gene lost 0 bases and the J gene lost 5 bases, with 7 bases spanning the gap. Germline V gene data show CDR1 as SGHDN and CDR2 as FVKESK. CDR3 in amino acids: CASSQDNWYGYTF. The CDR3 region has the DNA TGTGCCAGCAGCCAAGATAATTGGTATGGCTACACCTTC.

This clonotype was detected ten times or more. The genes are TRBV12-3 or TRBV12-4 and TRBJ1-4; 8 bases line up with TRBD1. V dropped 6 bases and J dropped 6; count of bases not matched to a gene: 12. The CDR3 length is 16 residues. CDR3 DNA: TGTGCCAGCAGCTCCTGGTCCGGGACAGGAGATGAAAAACTGTTTTTT. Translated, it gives CASSSWSGTGDEKLFF.

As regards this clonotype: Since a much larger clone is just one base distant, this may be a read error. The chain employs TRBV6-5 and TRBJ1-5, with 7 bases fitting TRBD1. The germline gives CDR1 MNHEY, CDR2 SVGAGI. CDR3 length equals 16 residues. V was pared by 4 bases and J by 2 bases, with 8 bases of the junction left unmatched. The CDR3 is CASSSRQGGGNQPQHF. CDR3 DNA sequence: TGTGCCAGCAGTTCGAGACAGGGCGGCGGCAATCAGCCCCAGCATTTT.

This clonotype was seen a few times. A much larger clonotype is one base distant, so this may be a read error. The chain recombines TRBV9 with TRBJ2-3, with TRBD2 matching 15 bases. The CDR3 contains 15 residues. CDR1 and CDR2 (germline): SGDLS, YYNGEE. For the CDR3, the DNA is TGTGCCGGCAGCGAGACCGGGACTAGCGGGGGGACGCAGTATTTT. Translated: CAGSETGTSGGTQYF.

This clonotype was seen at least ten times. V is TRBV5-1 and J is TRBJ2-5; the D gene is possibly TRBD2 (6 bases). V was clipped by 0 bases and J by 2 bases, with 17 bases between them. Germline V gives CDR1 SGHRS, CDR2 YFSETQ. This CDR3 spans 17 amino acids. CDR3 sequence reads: CASSLALSGTQQETQYF. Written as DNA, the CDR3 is TGCGCCAGCAGCTTGGCGCTATCCGGGACTCAACAAGAGACCCAGTACTTC.

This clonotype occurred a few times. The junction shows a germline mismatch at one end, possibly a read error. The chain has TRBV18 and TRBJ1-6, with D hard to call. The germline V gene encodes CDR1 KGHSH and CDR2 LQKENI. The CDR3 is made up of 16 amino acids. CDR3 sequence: CASSPEDARYNSPFHF. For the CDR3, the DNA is TGTGCCAGCTCACCGGAGGACGCGCGGTATAATTCACCCTTCCACTTT.

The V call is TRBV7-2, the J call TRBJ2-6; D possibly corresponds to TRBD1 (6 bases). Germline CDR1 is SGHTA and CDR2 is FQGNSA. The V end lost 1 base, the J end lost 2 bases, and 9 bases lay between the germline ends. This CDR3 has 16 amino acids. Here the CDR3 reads CASSLDRVTGANVLTF. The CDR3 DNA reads TGTGCCAGCAGCTTAGACAGGGTAACTGGGGCCAACGTCCTGACTTTC. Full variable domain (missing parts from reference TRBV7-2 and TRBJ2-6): GAGVSQSPSNKVTEKGKDVELRCDPISGHTALYWYRQSLGQGLEFLIYFQGNSAPDKSGLPSDRFSAERTGGSVSTLTIQRTQQEDSAVYLCASSLDRVTGANVLTFGAGSRLTVL.

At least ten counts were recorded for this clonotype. CDR3 nucleotide sequence: TGCAGTCCAAGGTCTTCCTACGAGCAGTACTTC. Translating gives CSPRSSYEQYF. The rearrangement uses TRBV20-1 and TRBJ2-7; D gene unclear. Deletions cut 8 bases from V and 1 base from J, with 9 bases between. CDR3 length: 11 residues. From germline, CDR1 is DFQATT and CDR2 SNEGSKA (reference sequence).

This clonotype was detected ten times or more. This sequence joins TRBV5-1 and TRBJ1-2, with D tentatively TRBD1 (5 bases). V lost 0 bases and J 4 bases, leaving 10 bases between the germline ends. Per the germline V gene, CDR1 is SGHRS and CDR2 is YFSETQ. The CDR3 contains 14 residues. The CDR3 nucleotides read TGCGCCAGCAGCTTGGGACAGCTTAGCTATGGCTACACCTTC. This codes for CASSLGQLSYGYTF.

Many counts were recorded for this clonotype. The CDR3 DNA sequence: TGCAGTGCTAGGTCTCCTAGTAAACAAGAGACCCAGTACTTC. Translated, it gives CSARSPSKQETQYF. The chain combines TRBV20-1 with TRBJ2-5; D is ambiguous. Trimming took 3 bases from V and 2 from J, leaving 13 bases between them. In germline, CDR1 is DFQATT, CDR2 SNEGSKA (reference sequence). The CDR3 extends over 14 amino acids.